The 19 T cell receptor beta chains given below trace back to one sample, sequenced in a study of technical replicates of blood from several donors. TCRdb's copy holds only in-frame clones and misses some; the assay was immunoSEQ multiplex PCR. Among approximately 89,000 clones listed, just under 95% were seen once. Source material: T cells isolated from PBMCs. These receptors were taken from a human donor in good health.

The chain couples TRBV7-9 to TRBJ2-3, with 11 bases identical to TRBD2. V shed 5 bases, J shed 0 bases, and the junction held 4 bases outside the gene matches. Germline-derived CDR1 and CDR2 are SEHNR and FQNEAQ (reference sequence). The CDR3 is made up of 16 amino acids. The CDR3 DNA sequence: TGTGCCAGCAGCCCAGTAGCGGGAGGGAGCACAGATACGCAGTATTTT. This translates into CASSPVAGGSTDTQYF.

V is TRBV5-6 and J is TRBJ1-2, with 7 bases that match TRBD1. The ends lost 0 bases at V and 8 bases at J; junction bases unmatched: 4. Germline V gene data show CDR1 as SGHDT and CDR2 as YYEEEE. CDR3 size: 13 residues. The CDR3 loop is CASSLAPQGGYTF. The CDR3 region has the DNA TGTGCCAGCAGCTTGGCCCCACAGGGGGGCTACACCTTC. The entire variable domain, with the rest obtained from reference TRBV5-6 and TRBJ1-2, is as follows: DAGVTQSPTHLIKTRGQQVTLRCSPKSGHDTVSWYQQALGQGPQFIFQYYEEEERQRGNFPDRFSGHQFPNYSSELNVNALLLGDSALYLCASSLAPQGGYTFGSGTRLTVV.

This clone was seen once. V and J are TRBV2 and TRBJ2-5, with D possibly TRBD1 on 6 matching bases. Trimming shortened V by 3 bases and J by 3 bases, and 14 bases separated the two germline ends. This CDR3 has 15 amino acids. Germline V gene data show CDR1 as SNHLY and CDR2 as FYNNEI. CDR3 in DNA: TGTGCCAGCAGTGAGGACCAGACAGGAAAAGAGACCCAGTACTTC. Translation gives CASSEDQTGKETQYF. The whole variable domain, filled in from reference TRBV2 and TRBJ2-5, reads EPEVTQTPSHQVTQMGQEVILRCVPISNHLYFYWYRQILGQKVEFLVSFYNNEISEKSEIFDDQFSVERPDGSNFTLKIRSTKLEDSAMYFCASSEDQTGKETQYFGPGTRLLVL.

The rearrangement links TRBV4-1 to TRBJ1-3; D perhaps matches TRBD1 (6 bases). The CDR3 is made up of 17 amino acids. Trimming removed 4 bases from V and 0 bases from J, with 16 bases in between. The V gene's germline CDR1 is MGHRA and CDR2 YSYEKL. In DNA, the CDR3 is TGCGCCAGCAGCCGAGGGGACACAAAAAACTCTGGAAACACCATATATTTT. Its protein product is CASSRGDTKNSGNTIYF.

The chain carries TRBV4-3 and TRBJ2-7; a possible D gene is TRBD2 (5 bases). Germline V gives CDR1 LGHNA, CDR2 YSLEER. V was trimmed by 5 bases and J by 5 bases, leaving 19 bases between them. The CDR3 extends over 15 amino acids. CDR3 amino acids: CASSLRLHPRHEQYF. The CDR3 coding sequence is TGCGCCAGCAGCTTGAGACTACACCCCAGGCACGAGCAGTACTTC.

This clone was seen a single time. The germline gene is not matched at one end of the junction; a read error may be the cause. The CDR3 protein is CASSIEPGAQYF. The CDR3 DNA is TGTGCCAGCAGCATAGAGCCTGGGGCGCAGTACTTC. The chain recombines TRBV11-3 with TRBJ2-7; tentatively, D is TRBD1 (5 bases). Looked up from germline, CDR1 is SGHNT and CDR2 is YENEEA. There are 12 residues in the CDR3.

The CDR3 here is CASSDKNPDGLAGGVDTQYF. The CDR3, as DNA: TGTGCCAGCAGCGATAAGAACCCCGACGGACTAGCGGGAGGAGTAGATACGCAGTATTTT. The V and J genes are TRBV7-3 and TRBJ2-3, with 14 bases fitting TRBD2. The CDR3 extends over 20 amino acids. V was clipped by 5 bases and J by 5 bases; unmatched bases: 18. Germline V gene sequence: CDR1 SGHTA, CDR2 FQGTGA.

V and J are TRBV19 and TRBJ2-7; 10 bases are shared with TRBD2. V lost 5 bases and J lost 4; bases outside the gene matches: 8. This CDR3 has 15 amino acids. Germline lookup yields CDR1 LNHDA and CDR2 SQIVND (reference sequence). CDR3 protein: CASSGSSGRGYEQYF. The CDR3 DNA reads TGTGCCAGTAGTGGTTCTAGCGGGAGAGGATACGAGCAGTACTTC.

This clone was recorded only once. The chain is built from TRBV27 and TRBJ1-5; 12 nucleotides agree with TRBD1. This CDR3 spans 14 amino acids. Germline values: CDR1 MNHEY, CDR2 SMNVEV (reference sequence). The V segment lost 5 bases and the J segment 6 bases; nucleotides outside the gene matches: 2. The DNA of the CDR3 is TGTGCCAGCAGTCCGGGACAGGGGGCTCAGCCCCAGCATTTT. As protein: CASSPGQGAQPQHF.

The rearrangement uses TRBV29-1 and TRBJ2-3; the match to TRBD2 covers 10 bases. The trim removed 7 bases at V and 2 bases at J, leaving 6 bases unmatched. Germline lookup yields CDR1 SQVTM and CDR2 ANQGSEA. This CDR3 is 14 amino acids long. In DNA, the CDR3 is TGCAGCGCCGGGGGGACTAGCGACACAGATACGCAGTATTTT. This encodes CSAGGTSDTDTQYF.

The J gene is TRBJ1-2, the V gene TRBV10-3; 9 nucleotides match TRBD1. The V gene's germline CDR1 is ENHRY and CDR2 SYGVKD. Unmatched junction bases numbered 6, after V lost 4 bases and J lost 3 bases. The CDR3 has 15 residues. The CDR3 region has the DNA TGTGCCATCAGTGGCGGGACAGGGTTGGACTATGGCTACACCTTC. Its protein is CAISGGTGLDYGYTF.

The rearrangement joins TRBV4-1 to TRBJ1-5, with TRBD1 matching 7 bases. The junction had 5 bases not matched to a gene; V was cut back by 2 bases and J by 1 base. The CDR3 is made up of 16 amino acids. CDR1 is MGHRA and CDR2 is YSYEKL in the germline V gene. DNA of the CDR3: TGCGCCAGCAGCCAAAGTTTCAGGGGGAGCAATCAGCCCCAGCATTTT. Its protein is CASSQSFRGSNQPQHF.

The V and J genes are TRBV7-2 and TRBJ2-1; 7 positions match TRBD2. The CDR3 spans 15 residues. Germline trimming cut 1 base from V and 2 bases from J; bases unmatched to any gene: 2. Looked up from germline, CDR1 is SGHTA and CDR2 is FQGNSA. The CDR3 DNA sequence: TGTGCCAGCAGCTTAGTAGCGGGTACCTACAATGAGCAGTTCTTC. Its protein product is CASSLVAGTYNEQFF.

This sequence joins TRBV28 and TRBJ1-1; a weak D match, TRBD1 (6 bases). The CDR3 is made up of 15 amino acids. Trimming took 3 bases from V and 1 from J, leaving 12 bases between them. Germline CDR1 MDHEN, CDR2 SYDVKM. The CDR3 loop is CASSFSGTSNTEAFF. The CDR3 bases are TGTGCCAGCAGTTTCTCCGGGACATCGAACACTGAAGCTTTCTTT.

Here the CDR3 reads CASRARRQGTGNTIYF. The CDR3 coding sequence is TGCGCCAGCAGAGCCCGGAGACAGGGGACCGGAAACACCATATATTTT. This chain uses TRBV10-1 with TRBJ1-3; 8 nucleotides agree with TRBD1. V trimming: 6 bases; J trimming: 4 bases; junction bases outside the gene matches: 11. Germline V gene data show CDR1 as WNHNN and CDR2 as SYGVQD (reference sequence). The CDR3 sequence is 16 residues long.

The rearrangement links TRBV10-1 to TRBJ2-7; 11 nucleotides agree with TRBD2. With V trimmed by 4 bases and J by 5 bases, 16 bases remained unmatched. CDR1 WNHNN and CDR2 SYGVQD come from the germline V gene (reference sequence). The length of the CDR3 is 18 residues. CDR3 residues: CASSVPSGRRLGEDEQYF. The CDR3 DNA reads TGCGCCAGCAGTGTCCCTAGCGGGAGGAGGTTGGGGGAGGACGAGCAGTACTTC.

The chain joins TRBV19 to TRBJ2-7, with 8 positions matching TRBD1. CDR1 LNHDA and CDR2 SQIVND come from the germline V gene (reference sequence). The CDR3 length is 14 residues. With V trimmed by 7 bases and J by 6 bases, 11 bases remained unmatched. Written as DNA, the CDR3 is TGTGCCAGTACAAAGACAGGGGATTCAGGCGAGCAGTACTTC. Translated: CASTKTGDSGEQYF. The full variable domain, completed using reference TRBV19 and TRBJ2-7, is DGGITQSPKYLFRKEGQNVTLSCEQNLNHDAMYWYRQDPGQGLRLIYYSQIVNDFQKGDIAEGYSVSREKKESFPLTVTSAQKNPTAFYLCASTKTGDSGEQYFGPGTRLTVT.

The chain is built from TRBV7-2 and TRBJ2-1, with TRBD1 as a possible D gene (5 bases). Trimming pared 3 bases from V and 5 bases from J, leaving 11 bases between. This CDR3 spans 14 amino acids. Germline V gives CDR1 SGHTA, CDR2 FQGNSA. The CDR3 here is CASSFPGNHNEQFF. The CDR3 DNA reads TGTGCCAGCAGCTTTCCAGGGAACCACAATGAGCAGTTCTTC. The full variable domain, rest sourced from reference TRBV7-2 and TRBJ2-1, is GAGVSQSPSNKVTEKGKDVELRCDPISGHTALYWYRQSLGQGLEFLIYFQGNSAPDKSGLPSDRFSAERTGGSVSTLTIQRTQQEDSAVYLCASSFPGNHNEQFFGPGTRLTVL.

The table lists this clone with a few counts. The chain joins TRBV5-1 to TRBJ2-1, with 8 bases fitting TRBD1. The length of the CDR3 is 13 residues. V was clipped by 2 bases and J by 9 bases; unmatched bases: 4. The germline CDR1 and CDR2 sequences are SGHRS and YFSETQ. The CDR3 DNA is TGCGCCAGCAGCTTAGACAGGGGTGGTGAGCAGTTCTTC. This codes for CASSLDRGGEQFF.